The present T cell receptor beta chain was sequenced within a study of response to subunit inactivated influenza vaccine. CDR1 is SGHRS, CDR2 YFSETQ, per germline. CDR3 size: 14 residues. J lost 5 bases, V lost 3 bases, and 4 bases had no gene match. One entry per CDR3 protein results from TCRdb running MiXCR on the RT-PCR reads. The table has roughly 570,000 distinct CDR3 sequences, 14% seen once. The table lists this clonotype with many counts. The sample was PBMCs from blood, taken about 13 days after vaccination. The chain has TRBV5-1 and TRBJ2-1, with 8 bases identical to TRBD1. The sequence was collected from a man in his fifties or sixties who received an inactivated influenza vaccine. DNA for the CDR3: TGCGCCAGCAGCTGGGTGACAGGGGACAATGAGCAGTTCTTC. Translated: CASSWVTGDNEQFF. Full variable domain (rest looked up from reference TRBV5-1 and TRBJ2-1): KAGVTQTPRYLIKTRGQQVTLSCSPISGHRSVSWYQQTPGQGLQFLFEYFSETQRNKGNFPGRFSGRQFSNSRSEMNVSTLELGDSALYLCASSWVTGDNEQFFGPGTRLTVL.